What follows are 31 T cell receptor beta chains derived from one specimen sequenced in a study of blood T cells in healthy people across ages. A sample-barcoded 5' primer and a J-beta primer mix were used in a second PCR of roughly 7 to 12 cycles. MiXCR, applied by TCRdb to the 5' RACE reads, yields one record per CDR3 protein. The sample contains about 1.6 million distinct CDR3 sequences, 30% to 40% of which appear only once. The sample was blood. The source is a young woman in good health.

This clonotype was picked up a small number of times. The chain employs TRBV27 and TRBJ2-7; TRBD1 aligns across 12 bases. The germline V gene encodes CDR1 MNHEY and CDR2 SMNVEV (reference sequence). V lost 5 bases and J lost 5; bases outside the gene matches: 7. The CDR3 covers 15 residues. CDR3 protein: CASSPGTGGKNEQYF. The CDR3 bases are TGTGCCAGCAGTCCGGGGACAGGGGGCAAGAACGAGCAGTACTTC.

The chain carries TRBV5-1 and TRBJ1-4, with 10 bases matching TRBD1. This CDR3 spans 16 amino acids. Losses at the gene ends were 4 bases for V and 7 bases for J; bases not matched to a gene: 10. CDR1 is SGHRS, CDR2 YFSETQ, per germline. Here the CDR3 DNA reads TGCGCCAGCAGCGCCGACAGGGGGCAAGATAGTGAAAAACTGTTTTTT. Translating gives CASSADRGQDSEKLFF.

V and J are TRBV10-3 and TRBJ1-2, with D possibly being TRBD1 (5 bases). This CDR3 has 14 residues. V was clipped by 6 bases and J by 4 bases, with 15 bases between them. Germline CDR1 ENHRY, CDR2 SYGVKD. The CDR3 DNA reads TGTGCCATCAGCCCGGGGCAGGGAATCTATGGCTACACCTTC. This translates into CAISPGQGIYGYTF.

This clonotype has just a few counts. DNA of the CDR3: TGCGCCAGCAGCGCGACAGAGAACACTGAAGCTTTCTTT. It translates to CASSATENTEAFF. This sequence joins TRBV10-1 and TRBJ1-1, with D possibly TRBD1 on 5 matching bases. CDR1 and CDR2 from the germline V gene are WNHNN and SYGVQD (reference sequence). Deletions cut 6 bases from V and 1 base from J, with 9 bases between. The CDR3 has 13 amino acids.

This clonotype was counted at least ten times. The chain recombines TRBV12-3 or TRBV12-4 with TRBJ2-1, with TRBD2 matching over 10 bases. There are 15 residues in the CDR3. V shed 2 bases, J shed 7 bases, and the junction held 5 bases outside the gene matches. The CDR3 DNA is TGTGCCAGCAGTTTATTAGCGGGAGGTCGGAATGAGCAGTTCTTC. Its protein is CASSLLAGGRNEQFF.

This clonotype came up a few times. The CDR3, as DNA: TGTGCCAGTAGTAAGCCGGGACCCTTCCACGAGCAGTACTTC. Its translation is CASSKPGPFHEQYF. The V gene is TRBV19, the J gene TRBJ2-7; perhaps D is TRBD1 or TRBD2 (5 bases each). The germline V and J ends were trimmed by 4 bases and 5 bases, with 15 bases remaining between them. This CDR3 has 14 residues. Per the germline V gene, CDR1 is LNHDA and CDR2 is SQIVND (reference sequence).

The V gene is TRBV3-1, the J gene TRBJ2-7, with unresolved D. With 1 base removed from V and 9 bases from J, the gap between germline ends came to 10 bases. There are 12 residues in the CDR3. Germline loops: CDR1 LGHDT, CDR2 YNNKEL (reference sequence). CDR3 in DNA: TGTGCCAGCAGCCAAGCGGGTTTGGGGCAGTACTTC. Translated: CASSQAGLGQYF.

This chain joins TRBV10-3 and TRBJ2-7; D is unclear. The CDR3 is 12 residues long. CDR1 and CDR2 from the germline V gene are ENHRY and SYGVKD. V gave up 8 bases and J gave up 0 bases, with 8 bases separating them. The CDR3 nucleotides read TGTGCCATCGGCGGCAGCTCCTACGAGCAGTACTTC. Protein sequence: CAIGGSSYEQYF.

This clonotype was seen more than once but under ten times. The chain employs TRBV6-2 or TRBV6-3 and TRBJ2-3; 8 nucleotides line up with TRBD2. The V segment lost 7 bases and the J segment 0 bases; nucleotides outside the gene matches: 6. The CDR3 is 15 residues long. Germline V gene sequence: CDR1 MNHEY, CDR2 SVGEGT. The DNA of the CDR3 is TGTGCCAGCAATGAGGCTAGCGGGAGCACAGATACGCAGTATTTT. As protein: CASNEASGSTDTQYF.

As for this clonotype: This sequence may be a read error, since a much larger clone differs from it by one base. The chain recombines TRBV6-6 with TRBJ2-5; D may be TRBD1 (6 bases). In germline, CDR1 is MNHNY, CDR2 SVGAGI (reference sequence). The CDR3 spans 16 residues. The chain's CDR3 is CAGSYPADSLQETQYF. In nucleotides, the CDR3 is TGTGCCGGCAGTTACCCCGCGGACAGCCTACAAGAGACCCAGTACTTC.

Here the CDR3 reads CASNMGSTDTQYF. CDR3 DNA sequence: TGTGCCAGCAACATGGGCAGTACAGATACGCAGTATTTT. The genes are TRBV12-3 or TRBV12-4 and TRBJ2-3; D is unclear. Trimming stripped 7 bases from V and 3 bases from J, with 11 bases between. The CDR3 runs 13 residues.

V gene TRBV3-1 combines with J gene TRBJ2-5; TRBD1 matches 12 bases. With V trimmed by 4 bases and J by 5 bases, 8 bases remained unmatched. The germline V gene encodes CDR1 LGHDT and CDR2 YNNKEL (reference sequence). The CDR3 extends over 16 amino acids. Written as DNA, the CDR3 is TGTGCCAGCAGCCCTGGGACAGGGGGCCTCGGGGAGACCCAGTACTTC. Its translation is CASSPGTGGLGETQYF.

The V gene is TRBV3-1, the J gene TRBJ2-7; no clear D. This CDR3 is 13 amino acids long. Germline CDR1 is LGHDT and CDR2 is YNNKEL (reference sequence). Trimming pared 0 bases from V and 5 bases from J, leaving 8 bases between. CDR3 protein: CASSQETSHEQYF. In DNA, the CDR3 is TGTGCCAGCAGCCAAGAAACATCCCACGAGCAGTACTTC.

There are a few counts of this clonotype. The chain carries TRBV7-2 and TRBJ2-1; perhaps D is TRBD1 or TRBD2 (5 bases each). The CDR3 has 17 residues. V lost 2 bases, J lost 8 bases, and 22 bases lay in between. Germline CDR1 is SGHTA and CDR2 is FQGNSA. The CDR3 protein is CASSLRRGTASIDEQFF. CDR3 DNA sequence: TGTGCCAGCAGCTTAAGGAGAGGGACGGCAAGTATCGATGAGCAGTTCTTC.

The CDR3 spells CASSRGLAGGKRETQYF. DNA for the CDR3: TGTGCCAGCAGCAGGGGACTAGCGGGGGGTAAACGAGAGACCCAGTACTTC. The chain recombines TRBV7-2 with TRBJ2-4; 15 nucleotides match TRBD2. TRBJ2-5 explains the end of the DNA better; the J call may be wrong. The CDR3 runs to 17 residues. The germline gives CDR1 SGHTA, CDR2 FQGNSA.

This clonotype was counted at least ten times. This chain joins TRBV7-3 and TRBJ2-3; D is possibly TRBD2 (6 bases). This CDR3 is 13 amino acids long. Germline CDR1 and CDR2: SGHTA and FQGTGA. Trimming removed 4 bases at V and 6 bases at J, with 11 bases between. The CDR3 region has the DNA TGTGCCAGCAGCTCAGTCGGGGGTGATACGCAGTATTTT. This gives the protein CASSSVGGDTQYF.

This CDR3 is CASSSTMSGANVLTF. The DNA of the CDR3 is TGTGCCAGCAGCTCAACGATGTCTGGGGCCAACGTCCTGACTTTC. The V gene is TRBV28, the J gene TRBJ2-6; D not resolved. V gave up 6 bases and J gave up 1 base, with 10 bases separating them. The germline gives CDR1 MDHEN, CDR2 SYDVKM. This CDR3 region has 15 residues. The variable domain in full, completed from reference TRBV28 and TRBJ2-6, reads DVKVTQSSRYLVKRTGEKVFLECVQDMDHENMFWYRQDPGLGLRLIYFSYDVKMKEKGDIPEGYSVSREKKERFSLILESASTNQTSMYLCASSSTMSGANVLTFGAGSRLTVL.

In DNA, the CDR3 is TGTGCCAGCAGCTCCGGGACTAGCGCCCTTGGGCAGTACTTC. Residues: CASSSGTSALGQYF. The chain recombines TRBV3-1 with TRBJ2-5, with 10 bases that match TRBD2. Germline V gene lookup returns CDR1 LGHDT and CDR2 YNNKEL (reference sequence). This CDR3 comprises 14 residues. Germline trimming cut 5 bases from V and 11 bases from J; bases unmatched to any gene: 11.

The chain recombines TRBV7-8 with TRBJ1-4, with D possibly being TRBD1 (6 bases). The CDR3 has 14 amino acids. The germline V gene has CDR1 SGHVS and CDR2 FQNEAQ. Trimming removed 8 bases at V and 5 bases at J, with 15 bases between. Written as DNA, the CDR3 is TGTGCCAGCTTTTCCGGGACATTGAATGAAAAACTGTTTTTT. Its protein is CASFSGTLNEKLFF.

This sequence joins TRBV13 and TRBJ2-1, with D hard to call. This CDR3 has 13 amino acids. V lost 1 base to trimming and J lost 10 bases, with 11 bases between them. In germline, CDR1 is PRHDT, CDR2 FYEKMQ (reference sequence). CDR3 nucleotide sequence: TGTGCCAGCAGCTTAGAGACACCAAAGGAGCAGTTCTTC. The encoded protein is CASSLETPKEQFF.

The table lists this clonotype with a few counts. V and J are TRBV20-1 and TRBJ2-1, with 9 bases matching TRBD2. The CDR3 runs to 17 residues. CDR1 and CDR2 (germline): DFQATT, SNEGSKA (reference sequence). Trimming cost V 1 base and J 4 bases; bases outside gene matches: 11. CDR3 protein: CSARAAGGRPSYNEQFF. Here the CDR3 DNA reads TGCAGTGCTAGAGCAGCGGGGGGCCGCCCTTCATACAATGAGCAGTTCTTC.

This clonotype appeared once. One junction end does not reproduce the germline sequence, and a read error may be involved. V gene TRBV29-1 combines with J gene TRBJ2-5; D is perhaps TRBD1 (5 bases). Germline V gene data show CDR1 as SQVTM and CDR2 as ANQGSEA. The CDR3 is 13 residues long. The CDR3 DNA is TGCAGCGTTGAAGGACAGAACCAAGGGACCCAGTACTTC. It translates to CSVEGQNQGTQYF.

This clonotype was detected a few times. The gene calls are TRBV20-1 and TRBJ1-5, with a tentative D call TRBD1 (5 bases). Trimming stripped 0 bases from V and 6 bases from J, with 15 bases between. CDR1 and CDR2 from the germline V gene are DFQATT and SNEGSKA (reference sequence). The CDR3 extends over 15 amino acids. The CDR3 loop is CSARDVQGSSQPQHF. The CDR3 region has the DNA TGCAGTGCTAGAGATGTCCAGGGTAGTAGTCAGCCCCAGCATTTT.

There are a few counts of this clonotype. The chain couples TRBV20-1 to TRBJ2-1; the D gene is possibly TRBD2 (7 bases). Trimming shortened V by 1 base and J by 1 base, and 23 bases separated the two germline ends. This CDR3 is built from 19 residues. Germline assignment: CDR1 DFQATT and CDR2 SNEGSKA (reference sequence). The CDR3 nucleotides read TGCAGTGCTAGAGGGGGGGGGCTAGCTCAAGGGGTGTCCTACAATGAGCAGTTCTTC. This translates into CSARGGGLAQGVSYNEQFF.

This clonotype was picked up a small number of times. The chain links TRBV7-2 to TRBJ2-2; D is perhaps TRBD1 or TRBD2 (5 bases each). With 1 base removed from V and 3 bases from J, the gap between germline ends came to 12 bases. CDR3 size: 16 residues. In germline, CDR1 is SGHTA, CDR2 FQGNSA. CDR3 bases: TGTGCCAGCAGCTTAGGGTCTGGGGGATACACCGGGGAGCTGTTTTTT. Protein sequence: CASSLGSGGYTGELFF.

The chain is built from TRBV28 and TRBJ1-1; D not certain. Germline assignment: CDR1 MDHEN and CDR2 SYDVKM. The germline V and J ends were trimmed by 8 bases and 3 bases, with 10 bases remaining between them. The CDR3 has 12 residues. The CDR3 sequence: CASVKGYTEAFF. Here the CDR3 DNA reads TGTGCCAGCGTTAAGGGATACACTGAAGCTTTCTTT.

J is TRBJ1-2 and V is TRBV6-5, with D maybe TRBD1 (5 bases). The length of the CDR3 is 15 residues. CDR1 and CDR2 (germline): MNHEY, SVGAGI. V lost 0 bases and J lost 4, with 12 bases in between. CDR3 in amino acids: CASSYSPVGGYGYTF. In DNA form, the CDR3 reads TGTGCCAGCAGTTACTCACCAGTTGGGGGCTATGGCTACACCTTC.

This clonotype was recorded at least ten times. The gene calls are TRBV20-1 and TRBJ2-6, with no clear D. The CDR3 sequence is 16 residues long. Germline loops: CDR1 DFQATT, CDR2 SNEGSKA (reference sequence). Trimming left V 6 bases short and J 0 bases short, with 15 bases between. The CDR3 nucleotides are TGCAGTGCCCCAGCTTATACTGACTCTGGGGCCAACGTCCTGACTTTC. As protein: CSAPAYTDSGANVLTF.

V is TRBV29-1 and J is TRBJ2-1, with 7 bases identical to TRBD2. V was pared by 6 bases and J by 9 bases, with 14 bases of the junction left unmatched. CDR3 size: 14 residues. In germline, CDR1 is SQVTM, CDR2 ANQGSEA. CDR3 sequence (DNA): TGCAGCGTAGATCCTAGCGGACCGCCCCGTGAGCAGTTCTTC. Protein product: CSVDPSGPPREQFF.

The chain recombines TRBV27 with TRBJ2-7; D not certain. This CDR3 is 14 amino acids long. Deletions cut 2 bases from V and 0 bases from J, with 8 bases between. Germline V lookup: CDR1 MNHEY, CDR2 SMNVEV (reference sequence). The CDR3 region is CASSLGKSSYEQYF. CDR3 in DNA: TGTGCCAGCAGTTTAGGGAAAAGCTCCTACGAGCAGTACTTC.

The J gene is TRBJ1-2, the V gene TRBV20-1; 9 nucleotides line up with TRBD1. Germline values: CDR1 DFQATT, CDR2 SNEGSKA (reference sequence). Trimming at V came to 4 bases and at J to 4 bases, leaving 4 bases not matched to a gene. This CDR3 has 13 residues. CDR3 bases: TGCAGTGCTATAACAGGGGGCGTCTATGGCTACACCTTC. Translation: CSAITGGVYGYTF.